The rows below give T cell receptor beta chains drawn from one sample of a study of blood T cell repertoires in COVID-19. Assay used: immunoSEQ multiplex PCR; TCRdb lists only in-frame clones, some missing. The profile shows around 200,000 clones, 83% of them singletons. The material sequenced was peripheral blood. The receptors here all came from a woman in her forties with active or convalescent COVID-19. The CDR3 runs from the conserved cysteine through the conserved F or W. Each record gives: J gene, clone size, V gene, D gene, CDR3 protein, CDR3 DNA. D genes are given only for firm matches. Size values are once, few and many counts, or a class for expanded clones, and some rows have none.

J: TRBJ1-6
size: few
V: TRBV25-1
D: .
CDR3: CASSAVTGSHSPLHF
DNA: TGTGCCAGCAGTGCCGTAACAGGGTCGCATTCACCCCTCCACTTT

J: TRBJ1-5
size: once
V: TRBV19
D: TRBD1
CDR3: CASSLRTGTNLYQPQHF
DNA: TGTGCCAGTAGTCTTCGGACAGGGACCAATTTGTATCAGCCCCAGCATTTT

J: TRBJ2-7
size: .
V: TRBV6-1
D: .
CDR3: CASSERSEVAYEQYF
DNA: TGTGCCAGCAGTGAAAGATCGGAGGTGGCCTACGAGCAGTACTTC

J: TRBJ1-1
size: .
V: TRBV5-1
D: .
CDR3: CASSIRDYSEAFF
DNA: TGCGCCAGCAGCATCCGGGACTACTCTGAAGCTTTCTTT

J: TRBJ1-2
size: .
V: TRBV7-9
D: .
CDR3: CASSLEWGVNDYGYTF
DNA: TGTGCCAGCAGCTTGGAGTGGGGGGTAAATGACTATGGCTACACCTTC

J: TRBJ1-5
size: .
V: TRBV9
D: TRBD1
CDR3: CASSVGQGPNQPQHF
DNA: TGTGCCAGCAGCGTAGGACAGGGACCCAATCAGCCCCAGCATTTT

J: TRBJ1-1
size: .
V: TRBV30
D: TRBD1
CDR3: CAWDFGTGATTEAFF
DNA: TGTGCCTGGGACTTCGGGACAGGGGCCACCACTGAAGCTTTCTTT

J: TRBJ1-6
size: .
V: TRBV30
D: .
CDR3: CAWSYRDSSNSPLHF
DNA: TGTGCCTGGAGTTACAGGGATAGCAGTAATTCACCCCTCCACTTT

J: TRBJ2-7
size: .
V: TRBV6-8
D: .
CDR3: CASRPGGDLWQYF
DNA: TGTGCCAGCAGACCCGGCGGGGATCTATGGCAGTACTTC

J: TRBJ1-6
size: .
V: TRBV7-2
D: TRBD1
CDR3: CASSLGDRVLYNSPLHF
DNA: TGTGCCAGCAGCTTAGGGGACAGGGTCCTCTATAATTCACCCCTCCACTTT

J: TRBJ2-2
size: once
V: TRBV11-3
D: .
CDR3: CASSQGGHNTGELFF
DNA: TGTGCCAGCAGCCAGGGGGGACATAACACCGGGGAGCTGTTTTTT

J: TRBJ2-7
size: .
V: TRBV7-6
D: .
CDR3: CASSPRVTEQYF
DNA: TGTGCCAGCAGCCCCCGGGTCACCGAGCAGTACTTC

J: TRBJ2-5
size: .
V: TRBV9
D: TRBD2
CDR3: CASSVSTSGRGQETQYF
DNA: TGTGCCAGCAGCGTGTCGACTAGCGGGAGGGGGCAAGAGACCCAGTACTTC

J: TRBJ2-1
size: .
V: TRBV7-6
D: TRBD1
CDR3: CASSSIRDRVINEQFF
DNA: TGTGCCAGCAGCTCGATCCGGGACAGGGTCATCAATGAGCAGTTCTTC

J: TRBJ1-5
size: .
V: TRBV5-1
D: .
CDR3: CASRGGTSNQPQHF
DNA: TGCGCCAGCAGAGGCGGCACTAGCAATCAGCCCCAGCATTTT

J: TRBJ2-7
size: .
V: TRBV6-5
D: TRBD1
CDR3: CASTSPRDSTYEQYF
DNA: TGTGCCAGCACCTCCCCCCGGGACAGTACCTACGAGCAGTACTTC

J: TRBJ1-5
size: once
V: TRBV12-5
D: .
CDR3: CASGQGNQPQHF
DNA: TGTGCTAGTGGCCAGGGAAATCAGCCCCAGCATTTT

J: TRBJ2-1
size: .
V: TRBV27
D: TRBD2
CDR3: CASSLRLAVERDEQFF
DNA: TGTGCCAGCAGTTTAAGGCTAGCGGTAGAGCGCGATGAGCAGTTCTTC

J: TRBJ2-1
size: .
V: TRBV24-1
D: .
CDR3: CATSDLPVVATSSYNEQFF
DNA: TGTGCCACCAGTGATTTGCCAGTGGTAGCGACGTCCTCCTACAATGAGCAGTTCTTC

J: TRBJ1-2
size: .
V: TRBV24-1
D: .
CDR3: CATSGGVQDYTF
DNA: TGTGCCACCAGTGGCGGGGTACAAGACTACACCTTC

J: TRBJ1-1
size: .
V: TRBV23-1
D: .
CDR3: CASSRVGGGNTEAFF
DNA: TGCGCCAGCAGCCGTGTCGGGGGGGGGAACACTGAAGCTTTCTTT

J: TRBJ1-4
size: .
V: TRBV7-9
D: TRBD1
CDR3: CASSKDRGRGEKLFF
DNA: TGTGCCAGCAGCAAAGACAGGGGGCGGGGTGAAAAACTGTTTTTT

J: TRBJ1-1
size: .
V: TRBV5-6
D: .
CDR3: CASSFGYTEAFF
DNA: TGTGCCAGCAGCTTCGGGTACACTGAAGCTTTCTTT

J: TRBJ1-3
size: .
V: TRBV20-1
D: .
CDR3: CSASMDSYSGNTIYF
DNA: TGCAGTGCTAGTATGGACAGTTACTCTGGAAACACCATATATTTT

J: TRBJ2-7
size: .
V: TRBV15
D: TRBD1
CDR3: CATSRELPGTGSSYEQYF
DNA: TGTGCCACCAGCAGAGAACTTCCCGGGACAGGGAGCTCCTACGAGCAGTACTTC

J: TRBJ1-1
size: .
V: TRBV6-2/TRBV6-3
D: TRBD1
CDR3: CASSPDRVAYTEAFF
DNA: TGTGCCAGCAGTCCGGACAGGGTGGCGTACACTGAAGCTTTCTTT

J: TRBJ1-5
size: .
V: TRBV19
D: TRBD1
CDR3: CASSNFGTGTDQPQHF
DNA: TGTGCCAGTAGTAATTTTGGGACAGGGACCGATCAGCCCCAGCATTTT

J: TRBJ1-2
size: few
V: TRBV7-9
D: .
CDR3: CASSPGGDNGYTF
DNA: TGTGCCAGCAGCCCCGGGGGAGATAATGGCTACACCTTC

J: TRBJ1-1
size: few
V: TRBV5-1
D: TRBD1
CDR3: CASSTGQPNTEAFF
DNA: TGCGCCAGCAGCACGGGACAGCCGAACACTGAAGCTTTCTTT

J: TRBJ2-3
size: .
V: TRBV30
D: TRBD1
CDR3: CAWSGTGGVSGTQYF
DNA: TGTGCCTGGAGTGGGACAGGGGGCGTTTCGGGTACGCAGTATTTT

J: TRBJ2-7
size: .
V: TRBV9
D: .
CDR3: CASSVGGGGLEQYF
DNA: TGTGCCAGCAGCGTTGGAGGGGGGGGCCTCGAGCAGTACTTC

J: TRBJ2-1
size: .
V: TRBV12-5
D: .
CDR3: CASGLVLTGGRQLAGVGNEQFF
DNA: TGTGCTAGTGGTTTGGTATTGACAGGGGGCCGCCAACTAGCGGGAGTGGGTAATGAGCAGTTCTTC

J: TRBJ1-5
size: .
V: TRBV12-3/TRBV12-4
D: .
CDR3: CASSSRRVEPQHF
DNA: TGTGCCAGCAGTTCCCGGAGGGTTGAGCCCCAGCATTTT

J: TRBJ1-2
size: .
V: TRBV3-1/TRBV3-2
D: TRBD1
CDR3: CASSHSGTGHRGYTF
DNA: TGTGCCAGCAGCCATTCCGGGACAGGGCATCGGGGCTACACCTTC

J: TRBJ2-2
size: .
V: TRBV7-7
D: TRBD2
CDR3: CASSLGTSGAGELFF
DNA: TGTGCTAGCAGCTTAGGGACTAGCGGCGCCGGGGAGCTGTTTTTT